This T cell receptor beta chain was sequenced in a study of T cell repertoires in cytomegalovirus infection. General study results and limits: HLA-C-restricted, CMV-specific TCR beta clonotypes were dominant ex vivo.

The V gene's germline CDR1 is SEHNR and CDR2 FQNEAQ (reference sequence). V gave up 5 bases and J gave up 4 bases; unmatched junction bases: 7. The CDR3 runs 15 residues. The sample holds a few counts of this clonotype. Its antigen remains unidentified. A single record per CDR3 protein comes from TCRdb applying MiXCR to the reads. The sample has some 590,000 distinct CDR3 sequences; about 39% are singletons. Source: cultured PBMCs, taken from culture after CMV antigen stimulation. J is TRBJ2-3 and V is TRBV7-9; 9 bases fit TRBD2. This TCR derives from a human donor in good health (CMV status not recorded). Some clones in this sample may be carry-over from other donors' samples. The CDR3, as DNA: TGTGCCAGCAGCCCCCGAGCGGGGGGCCCAGATACGCAGTATTTT. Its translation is CASSPRAGGPDTQYF.